This T cell receptor beta chain was documented in a study of T cells in Graves' hyperthyroidism and ophthalmopathy. As for the study in general: Any treatment followed the collection of peripheral blood at initial diagnosis. Regarding the study as a whole: A model using 13 V-J features told ophthalmopathy apart from stable hyperthyroidism.

RNA transcripts gave rise to amplified TCR beta CDR3 regions. RT-PCR in the first round (using the HTBI primer set) targeted the TCR CDR3. TCRdb itself ran the multiplex PCR reads through MiXCR, one entry per CDR3 protein. The sample lists more than 300,000 distinct CDR3 sequences, about 15% seen once, with more than 9.5% in the top ten. The sample holds many counts of this clonotype. As yet, its antigen is unknown. In germline, CDR1 is SGHAT, CDR2 FQNNGV. Trimming shortened V by 5 bases and J by 9 bases, and 14 bases separated the two germline ends. This CDR3 is built from 13 residues. Graves' hyperthyroidism was deemed stable given no ophthalmopathy progression within 18 months. Criteria for exclusion of patients were uncontrolled infection, other autoimmune disease, pregnancy or lactation.

The gene calls are TRBV11-2 and TRBJ2-1, with D perhaps assigned TRBD1 or TRBD2 (5 bases each). This TCR was sampled from a woman aged 55-75 years with Graves' hyperthyroidism. Material: blood. The CDR3 spells CASSLGEMGEQFF. The CDR3 DNA is TGTGCCAGCAGCCTGGGGGAGATGGGTGAGCAGTTCTTC.